This T cell receptor (beta chain) was documented in a study of response to subunit inactivated influenza vaccine. Turning to this clonotype: No antigen is known for it. It may be a read error: a sequence one base away is much more abundant.

MiXCR, applied by TCRdb to the RT-PCR reads, yields one record per CDR3 protein. This sample yields some 500,000 distinct CDR3 sequences, of which over 10% are seen a single time; roughly 13% belongs to the top ten. CDR3 length: 14 residues. V shed 10 bases and J 0 bases; nucleotides not matched to a gene: 8. Study-wide points: The authors offered the suggestion that each seasonal influenza vaccination recruits few new T cells.

The clonotype comes from a man between 50 and 59 years old who received an inactivated influenza vaccine. The chain links TRBV12-3 or TRBV12-4 to TRBJ2-7, with 8 positions matching TRBD1. Sequencing was performed on PBMCs from blood, taken around seven weeks after vaccination. The CDR3 loop reads CAIRPGGPSYEQYF. Here the CDR3 DNA reads TGTGCCATCAGGCCAGGGGGCCCCTCCTACGAGCAGTACTTC.